This T cell receptor beta chain was sequenced in a study of T-cell reconstitution after alpha-beta-depleted transplantation in children. Comment on this clonotype: The antigen is undetermined.

The CDR3 totals 13 residues. From germline, CDR1 is SGHRS and CDR2 YFSETQ. The V end was cut by 4 bases, the J end by 9 bases, with 14 bases between. Study-level points and caveats: One year after transplant, T-cell counts and diversity came mostly from newly produced T cells. There were some patients whose high TCRbeta diversity at day 60 came from surviving recipient T cells and thymic progenitors. Reportedly, alpha-beta T cells present about two months post-transplant originated from several hundred expanded clones of graft origin.

A TCRbeta library incorporating unique molecular identifiers was prepared. TCRdb reanalysed the PCR reads using MiXCR and keeps one entry per CDR3 protein. The sample has about 440,000 distinct CDR3 sequences; around two fifths are singletons. The sample was PBMCs, taken before TCRalphabeta/CD19-depleted stem cell transplant. The source of this sequence is a girl aged 2 to 10 with aplastic anemia, due to receive a stem cell transplant. The chain employs TRBV5-1 and TRBJ2-1; maybe TRBD2 (6 bases). CDR3 residues: CASSPGDSTEQFF. The CDR3 DNA follows: TGCGCCAGCAGCCCCGGGGACTCGACTGAGCAGTTCTTC.